The entry below describes one T cell receptor (beta chain). TCRdb's table, derived via immunoSEQ multiplex PCR, lists solely in-frame clones and lacks some. The sample holds 50,000 to 70,000 clones; 90% to 95% are singletons and the top ten take under 2%. These data are taken from a study of T cell changes during pregnancy in multiple sclerosis. Germline lookup yields CDR1 SEHNR and CDR2 FQNEAQ (reference sequence). The CDR3 consists of 15 residues. Trimming removed 6 bases from V and 3 bases from J; junction bases left unmatched: 6. This chain links TRBV7-9 with TRBJ1-3, with TRBD1 matching 9 bases. This specimen consisted of peripheral blood, obtained after pregnancy. The sequence was collected from a female donor with multiple sclerosis, enrolled in a pregnancy study. The CDR3 sequence: CASRRTGDLGNTIYF. The CDR3 coding sequence is TGTGCCAGCAGACGGACAGGGGACCTTGGAAACACCATATATTTT.